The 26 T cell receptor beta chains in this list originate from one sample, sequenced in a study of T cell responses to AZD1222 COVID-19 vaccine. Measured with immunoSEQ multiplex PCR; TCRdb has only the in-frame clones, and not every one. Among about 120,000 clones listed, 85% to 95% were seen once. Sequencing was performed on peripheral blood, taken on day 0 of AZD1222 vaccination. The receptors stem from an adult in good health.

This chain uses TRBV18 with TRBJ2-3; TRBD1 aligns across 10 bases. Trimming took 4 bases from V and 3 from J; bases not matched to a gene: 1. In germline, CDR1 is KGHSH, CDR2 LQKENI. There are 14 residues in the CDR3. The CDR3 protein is CASSRDRGTDTQYF. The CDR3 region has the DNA TGTGCCAGCTCACGGGACAGGGGAACAGATACGCAGTATTTT.

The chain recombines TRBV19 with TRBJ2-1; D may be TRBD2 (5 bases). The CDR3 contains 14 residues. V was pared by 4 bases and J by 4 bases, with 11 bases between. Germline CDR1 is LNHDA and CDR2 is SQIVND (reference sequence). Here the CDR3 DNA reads TGTGCCAGTAGTAGAAGCGGAATATACAATGAGCAGTTCTTC. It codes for CASSRSGIYNEQFF.

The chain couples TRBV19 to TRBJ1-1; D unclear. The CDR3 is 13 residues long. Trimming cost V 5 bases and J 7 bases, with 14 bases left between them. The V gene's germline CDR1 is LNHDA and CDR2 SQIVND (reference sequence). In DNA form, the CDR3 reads TGTGCCAGTAGTCTACGGTGGAATTATGAAGCTTTCTTT. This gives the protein CASSLRWNYEAFF.

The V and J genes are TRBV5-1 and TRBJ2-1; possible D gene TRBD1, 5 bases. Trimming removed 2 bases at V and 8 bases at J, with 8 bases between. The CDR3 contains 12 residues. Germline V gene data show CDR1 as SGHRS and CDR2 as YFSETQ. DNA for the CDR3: TGCGCCAGCAGCTTTGGGGCGTATGAGCAGTTCTTC. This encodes CASSFGAYEQFF.

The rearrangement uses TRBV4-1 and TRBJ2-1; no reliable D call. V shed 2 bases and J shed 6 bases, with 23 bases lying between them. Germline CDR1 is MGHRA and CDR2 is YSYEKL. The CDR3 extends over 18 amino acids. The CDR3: CASSQLSLTASQPNEQFF. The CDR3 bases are TGCGCCAGCAGCCAACTTTCTCTTACGGCAAGCCAACCCAATGAGCAGTTCTTC.

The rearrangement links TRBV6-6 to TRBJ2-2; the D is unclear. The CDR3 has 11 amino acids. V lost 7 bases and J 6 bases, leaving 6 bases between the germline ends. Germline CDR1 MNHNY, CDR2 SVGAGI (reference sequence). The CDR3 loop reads CASTSPGELFF. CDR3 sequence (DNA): TGTGCCAGCACCAGTCCCGGGGAGCTGTTTTTT.

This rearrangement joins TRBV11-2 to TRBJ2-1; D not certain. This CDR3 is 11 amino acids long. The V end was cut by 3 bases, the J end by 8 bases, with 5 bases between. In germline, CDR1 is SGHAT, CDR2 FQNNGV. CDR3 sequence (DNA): TGTGCCAGCAGCTTTAATCATGAGCAGTTCTTC. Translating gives CASSFNHEQFF.

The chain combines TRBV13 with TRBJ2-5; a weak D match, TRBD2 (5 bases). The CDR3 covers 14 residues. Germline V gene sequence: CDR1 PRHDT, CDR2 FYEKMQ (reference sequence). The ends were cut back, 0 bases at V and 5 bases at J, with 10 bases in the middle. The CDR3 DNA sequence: TGTGCCAGCAGCTTAGGGAAGGGAGTTGAGACCCAGTACTTC. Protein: CASSLGKGVETQYF.

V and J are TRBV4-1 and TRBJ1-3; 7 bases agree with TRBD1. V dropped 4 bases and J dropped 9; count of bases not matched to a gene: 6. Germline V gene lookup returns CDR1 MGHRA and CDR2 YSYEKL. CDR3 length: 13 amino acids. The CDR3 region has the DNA TGCGCCAGCAGCCTTGAAGGACAGGCCACCATATATTTT. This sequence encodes CASSLEGQATIYF.

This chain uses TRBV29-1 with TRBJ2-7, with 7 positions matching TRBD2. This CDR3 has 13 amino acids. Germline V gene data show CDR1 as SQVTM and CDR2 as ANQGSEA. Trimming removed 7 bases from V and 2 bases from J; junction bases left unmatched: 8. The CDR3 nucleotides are TGCAGCGCTAGAGCGGGACTCACCTACGAGCAGTACTTC. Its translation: CSARAGLTYEQYF.

CDR3 region: CASSTAGGAYNEQFF. CDR3 coding DNA: TGTGCCAGCAGTACCGCAGGGGGCGCCTACAATGAGCAGTTCTTC. This sequence joins TRBV27 and TRBJ2-1; 8 bases are shared with TRBD1. CDR1 and CDR2 from the germline V gene are MNHEY and SMNVEV (reference sequence). V was pared by 5 bases and J by 2 bases, with 5 bases of the junction left unmatched. The CDR3 runs to 15 residues.

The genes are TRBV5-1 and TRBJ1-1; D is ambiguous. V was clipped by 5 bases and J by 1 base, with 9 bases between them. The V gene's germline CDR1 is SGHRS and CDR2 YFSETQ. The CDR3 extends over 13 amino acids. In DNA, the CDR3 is TGCGCCAGCAGTCCAGACTGGAACACTGAAGCTTTCTTT. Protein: CASSPDWNTEAFF.

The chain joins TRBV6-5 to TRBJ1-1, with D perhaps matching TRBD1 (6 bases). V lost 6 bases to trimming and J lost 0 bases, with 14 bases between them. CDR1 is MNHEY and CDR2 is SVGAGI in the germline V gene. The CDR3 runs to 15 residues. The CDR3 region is CASRTGPGVNTEAFF. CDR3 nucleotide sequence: TGTGCCAGCAGAACAGGGCCGGGGGTGAACACTGAAGCTTTCTTT.

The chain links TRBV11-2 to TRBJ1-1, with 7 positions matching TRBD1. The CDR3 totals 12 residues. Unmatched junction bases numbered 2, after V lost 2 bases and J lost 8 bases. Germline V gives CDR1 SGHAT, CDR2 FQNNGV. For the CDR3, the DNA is TGTGCCAGCAGCTTAAAGGACAGGGAAGCTTTCTTT. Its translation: CASSLKDREAFF.

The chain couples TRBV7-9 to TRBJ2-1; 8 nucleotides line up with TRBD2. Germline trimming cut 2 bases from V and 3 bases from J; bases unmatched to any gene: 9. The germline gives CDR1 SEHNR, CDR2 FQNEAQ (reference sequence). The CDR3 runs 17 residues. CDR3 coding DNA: TGTGCCAGCAGCTTATGGCTAGCGGGCCGCTACTACAATGAGCAGTTCTTC. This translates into CASSLWLAGRYYNEQFF. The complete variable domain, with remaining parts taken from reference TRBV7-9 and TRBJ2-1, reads DTGVSQNPRHKITKRGQNVTFRCDPISEHNRLYWYRQTLGQGPEFLTYFQNEAQLEKSRLLSDRFSAERPKGSFSTLEIQRTEQGDSAMYLCASSLWLAGRYYNEQFFGPGTRLTVL.

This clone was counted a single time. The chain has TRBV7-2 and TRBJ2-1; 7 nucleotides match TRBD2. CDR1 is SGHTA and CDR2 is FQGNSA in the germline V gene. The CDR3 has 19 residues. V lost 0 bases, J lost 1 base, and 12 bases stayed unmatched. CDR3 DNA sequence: TGTGCCAGCAGCTTAGCGCTCGCTAGCGGACTACCTTCCTACAATGAGCAGTTCTTC. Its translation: CASSLALASGLPSYNEQFF. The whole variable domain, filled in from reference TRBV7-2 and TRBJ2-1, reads GAGVSQSPSNKVTEKGKDVELRCDPISGHTALYWYRQSLGQGLEFLIYFQGNSAPDKSGLPSDRFSAERTGGSVSTLTIQRTQQEDSAVYLCASSLALASGLPSYNEQFFGPGTRLTVL.

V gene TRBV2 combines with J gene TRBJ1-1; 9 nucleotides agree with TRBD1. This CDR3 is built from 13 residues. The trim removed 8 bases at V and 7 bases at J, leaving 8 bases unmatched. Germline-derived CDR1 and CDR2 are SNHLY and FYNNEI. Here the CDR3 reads CASCSQGAGEAFF. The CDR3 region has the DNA TGTGCCAGCTGCTCACAGGGGGCTGGTGAAGCTTTCTTT.

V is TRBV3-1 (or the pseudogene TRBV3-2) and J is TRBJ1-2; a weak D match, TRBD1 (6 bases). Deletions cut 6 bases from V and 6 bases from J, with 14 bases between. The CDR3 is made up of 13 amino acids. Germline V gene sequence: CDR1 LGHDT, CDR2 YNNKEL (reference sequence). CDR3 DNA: TGTGCCAGCAGGCAACAGGGTGGCCATGGCTACACCTTC. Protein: CASRQQGGHGYTF.

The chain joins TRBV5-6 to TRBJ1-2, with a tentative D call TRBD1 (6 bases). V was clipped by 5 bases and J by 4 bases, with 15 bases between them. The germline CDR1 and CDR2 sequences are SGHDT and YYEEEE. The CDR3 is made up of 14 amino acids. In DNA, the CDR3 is TGTGCCAGCAGAACGAAACAGGGATTCTATGGCTACACCTTC. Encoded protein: CASRTKQGFYGYTF.

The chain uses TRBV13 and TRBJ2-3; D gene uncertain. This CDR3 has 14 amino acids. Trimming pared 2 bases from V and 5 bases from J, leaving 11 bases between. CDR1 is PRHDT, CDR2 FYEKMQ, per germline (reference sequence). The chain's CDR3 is CASSLSVQRDTQYF. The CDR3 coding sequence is TGTGCCAGCAGCTTATCCGTTCAAAGAGATACGCAGTATTTT.

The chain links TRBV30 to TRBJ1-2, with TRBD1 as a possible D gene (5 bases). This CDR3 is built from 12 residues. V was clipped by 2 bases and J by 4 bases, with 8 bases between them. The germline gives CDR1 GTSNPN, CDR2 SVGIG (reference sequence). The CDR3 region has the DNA TGTGCCTGGAGTATACAGGCCTATGGCTACACCTTC. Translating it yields CAWSIQAYGYTF. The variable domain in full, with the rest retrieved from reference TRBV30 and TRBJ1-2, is SQTIHQWPATLVQPVGSPLSLECTVEGTSNPNLYWYRQAAGRGLQLLFYSVGIGQISSEVPQNLSASRPQDRQFILSSKKLLLSDSGFYLCAWSIQAYGYTFGSGTRLTVV.

CDR3 nucleotide sequence: TGTGCCAGCCGGGACTACCATTTGGGGACCCAGTACTTC. Its translation: CASRDYHLGTQYF. The chain employs TRBV2 and TRBJ2-5; 7 positions match TRBD2. The V segment lost 8 bases and the J segment 7 bases; nucleotides outside the gene matches: 10. This CDR3 spans 13 amino acids. Germline V gene lookup returns CDR1 SNHLY and CDR2 FYNNEI.

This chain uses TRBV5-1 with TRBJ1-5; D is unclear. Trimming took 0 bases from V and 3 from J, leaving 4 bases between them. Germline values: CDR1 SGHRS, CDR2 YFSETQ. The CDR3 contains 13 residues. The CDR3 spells CASSLEYNQPQHF. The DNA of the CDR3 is TGCGCCAGCAGCTTGGAGTACAATCAGCCCCAGCATTTT. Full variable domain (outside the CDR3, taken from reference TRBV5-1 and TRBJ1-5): KAGVTQTPRYLIKTRGQQVTLSCSPISGHRSVSWYQQTPGQGLQFLFEYFSETQRNKGNFPGRFSGRQFSNSRSEMNVSTLELGDSALYLCASSLEYNQPQHFGDGTRLSIL.

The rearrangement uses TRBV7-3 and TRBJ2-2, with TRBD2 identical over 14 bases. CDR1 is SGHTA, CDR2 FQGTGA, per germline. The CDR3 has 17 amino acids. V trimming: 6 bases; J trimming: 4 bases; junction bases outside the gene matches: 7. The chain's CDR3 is CASSRGLAGEGTGELFF. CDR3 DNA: TGTGCCAGCAGTCGGGGACTAGCGGGAGAGGGCACCGGGGAGCTGTTTTTT.

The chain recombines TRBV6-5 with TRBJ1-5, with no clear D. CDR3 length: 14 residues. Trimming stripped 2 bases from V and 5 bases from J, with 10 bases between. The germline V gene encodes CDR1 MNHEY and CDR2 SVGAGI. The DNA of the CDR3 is TGTGCCAGCAGTTACGAGCGAGGGTATCAGCCCCAGCATTTT. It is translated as CASSYERGYQPQHF.

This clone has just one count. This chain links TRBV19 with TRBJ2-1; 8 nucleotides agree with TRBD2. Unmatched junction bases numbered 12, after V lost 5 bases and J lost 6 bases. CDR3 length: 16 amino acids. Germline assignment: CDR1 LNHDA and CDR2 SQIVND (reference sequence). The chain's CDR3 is CASSRGLWTSPNEQFF. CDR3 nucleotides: TGTGCCAGTAGTCGAGGGTTGTGGACTAGCCCCAATGAGCAGTTCTTC.